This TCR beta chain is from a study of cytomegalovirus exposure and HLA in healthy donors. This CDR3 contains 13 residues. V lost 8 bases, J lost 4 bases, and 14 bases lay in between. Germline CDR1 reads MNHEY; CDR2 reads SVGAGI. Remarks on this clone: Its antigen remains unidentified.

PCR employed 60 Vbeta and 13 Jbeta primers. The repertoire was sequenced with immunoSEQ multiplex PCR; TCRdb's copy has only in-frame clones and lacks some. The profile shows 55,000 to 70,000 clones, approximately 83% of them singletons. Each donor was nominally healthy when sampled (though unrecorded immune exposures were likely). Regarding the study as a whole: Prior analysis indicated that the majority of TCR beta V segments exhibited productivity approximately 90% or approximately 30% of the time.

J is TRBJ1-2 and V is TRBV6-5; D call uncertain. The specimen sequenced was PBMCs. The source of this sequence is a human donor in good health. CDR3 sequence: CASGRESFYGYTF. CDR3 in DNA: TGTGCCAGCGGTCGGGAGAGCTTCTATGGCTACACCTTC.